This is a list of T cell receptor beta chains from one sample in a study of blood T cell repertoires in COVID-19. Sequenced by immunoSEQ multiplex PCR; TCRdb stores in-frame clones only, minus some. The table records 60,000 to 65,000 clones, roughly 84% of them present only once. Sequencing used peripheral blood. These TCRs come from a man aged 55 to 70 with COVID-19, enrolled during active disease. The CDR3 runs from the conserved cysteine through the conserved F or W. The D gene is left open where the match is weak. Size is stated for part of the rows, as once, few or many counts, or as a class when the clone is expanded.

>TRBD1|TRBV18|TRBJ2-7|NA
CASSRTQGTSYEQYF
TGTGCCAGCTCACGGACACAGGGGACCTCCTACGAGCAGTACTTC
>NA|TRBV5-6|TRBJ2-7|NA
CASSSAAHLGGGNEQYF
TGTGCCAGCAGCTCCGCGGCCCATCTAGGGGGTGGGAACGAGCAGTACTTC
>TRBD1|TRBV18|TRBJ2-7|NA
CASSQVGQGLISEQYF
TGTGCCAGCTCACAGGTGGGACAGGGTTTAATCAGCGAGCAGTACTTC
>NA|TRBV13|TRBJ1-1|NA
CASTPWGVTNTEAFF
TGTGCCAGCACCCCCTGGGGAGTAACGAACACTGAAGCTTTCTTT
>NA|TRBV2|TRBJ1-2|NA
CASSVLRVGDGYTF
TGTGCCAGCAGTGTGCTTCGGGTAGGGGATGGCTACACCTTC
>NA|TRBV6-5|TRBJ2-3|NA
CASSYSRVDTDTQYF
TGTGCCAGCAGTTACTCCAGGGTGGACACAGATACGCAGTATTTT
>NA|TRBV3-1/TRBV3-2|TRBJ1-4|few
CASSPRASNEKLFF
TGTGCCAGCAGCCCCAGGGCCTCAAACGAAAAACTGTTTTTT
>NA|TRBV7-3|TRBJ2-1|few
CASSPSGLINEQFF
TGTGCCAGCAGCCCATCGGGACTGATAAATGAGCAGTTCTTC
>TRBD1|TRBV18|TRBJ1-1|NA
CASSPRQGTEAFF
TGTGCCAGCTCACCGCGACAGGGGACCGAAGCTTTCTTT
>NA|TRBV18|TRBJ1-4|NA
CASSPGQNEGEKLFF
TGTGCCAGCTCACCTGGGCAGAATGAGGGAGAAAAACTGTTTTTT
>TRBD1|TRBV3-1/TRBV3-2|TRBJ2-7|NA
CASSQSDRGGEQYF
TGTGCCAGCAGCCAAAGCGACAGGGGCGGTGAGCAGTACTTC
>NA|TRBV3-1/TRBV3-2|TRBJ1-6|NA
CASSQVTGMSSYNSPLHF
TGTGCCAGCAGCCAAGTTACGGGTATGAGCTCCTATAATTCACCCCTCCACTTT
>NA|TRBV28|TRBJ1-2|NA
CASIDPGDYGYTF
TGTGCCAGCATTGACCCAGGGGACTATGGCTACACCTTC
>TRBD2|TRBV11-2|TRBJ2-7|NA
CASSTGGSGYEQYF
TGTGCCAGCAGCACGGGGGGGAGCGGCTACGAGCAGTACTTC
>NA|TRBV5-1|TRBJ1-5|NA
CASSLGGRDQPQHF
TGCGCCAGCAGCTTGGGAGGGAGGGATCAGCCCCAGCATTTT
>TRBD1|TRBV28|TRBJ1-1|NA
CASSLPRQGGAEAFF
TGTGCCAGCAGTTTGCCCCGACAGGGGGGGGCTGAAGCTTTCTTT
>NA|TRBV19|TRBJ2-4|NA
CASWEGLAKNIQYF
TGTGCCAGTTGGGAAGGACTAGCCAAAAACATTCAGTACTTC
>NA|TRBV7-9|TRBJ1-5|NA
CASSLALGENQPQHF
TGTGCCAGCAGCTTAGCGCTGGGAGAGAATCAGCCCCAGCATTTT
>NA|TRBV28|TRBJ2-4|NA
CASSLLTQRGNIQYF
TGTGCCAGCAGTTTATTGACGCAAAGGGGAAACATTCAGTACTTC
>NA|TRBV10-3|TRBJ1-5|NA
CAISVEGNQPQHF
TGTGCCATCAGTGTTGAGGGTAACCAGCCCCAGCATTTT
>NA|TRBV28|TRBJ1-2|NA
CASSLLGVYYGYTF
TGTGCCAGCAGTTTACTCGGGGTTTACTATGGCTACACCTTC